This note documents a single T cell receptor beta chain sequence. Its target is not known. PCR primers comprised 60 Vbeta and 13 Jbeta primers. Some clones are missing from TCRdb's copy, which holds only in-frame ones; the method was immunoSEQ multiplex PCR. This table holds about 99,000 clones, roughly 83% found once. The entry originates in a study of cytomegalovirus exposure and HLA in healthy donors. Study-wide points: In terms of immune exposure information, only CMV serostatus was available. In a later analysis, HLA-associated TCR beta chains were more clonally expanded than equally common others.

This CDR3 is built from 14 residues. Germline-derived CDR1 and CDR2 are SGHNT and YYREEE (reference sequence). Trimming took 5 bases from V and 5 from J, leaving 13 bases between them. This sequence was found in a male donor in good health and CMV-seropositive. This chain joins TRBV5-4 and TRBJ1-4, with D tentatively TRBD1 (5 bases). Sequenced material: PBMCs. CDR3 bases: TGTGCCAGCAGTCCAGGGATGGGGAATGAAAAACTGTTTTTT. The encoded protein is CASSPGMGNEKLFF.